This entry lists 25 T cell receptor beta chains sequenced from one sample in a study of T cell responses to AZD1222 COVID-19 vaccine. Produced via immunoSEQ multiplex PCR; TCRdb's table is partial and in-frame only. This table has around 150,000 clones, roughly 88% appearing once. This specimen consisted of peripheral blood, obtained on day 0 of MenACWY control vaccination. The receptors originated from an adult in good health.

The V call is TRBV23-1, the J call TRBJ2-7; D is possibly TRBD2 (5 bases). TRBV23-1 falls under the ORF class, with uncertain function. The ends were cut back, 9 bases at V and 6 bases at J, with 21 bases in the middle. This CDR3 has 14 amino acids. The CDR3 coding sequence is TGCGCCAGGGGGATCGGGCAGACCGAGGGCGAGCAGTACTTC. It codes for CARGIGQTEGEQYF.

V gene TRBV7-2 combines with J gene TRBJ1-2; TRBD1 might be the D (6 bases). The CDR3 contains 15 residues. Between the trimmed V and J ends, which lost 1 base and 4 bases, there was a span of 13 bases. CDR1 and CDR2 from the germline V gene are SGHTA and FQGNSA. CDR3 sequence: CASSLGGGMGYGYTF. CDR3 bases: TGTGCCAGCAGCTTAGGAGGGGGTATGGGCTATGGCTACACCTTC.

The chain combines TRBV6-1 with TRBJ1-1, with unresolved D. This CDR3 is 13 amino acids long. Germline CDR1 and CDR2: MNHNS and SASEGT. V dropped 6 bases and J dropped 0 bases, with 8 bases sitting between them. The DNA for the CDR3 is TGTGCCAGCAGGCATGCCCTGAACACTGAAGCTTTCTTT. The encoded protein is CASRHALNTEAFF.

The chain is built from TRBV4-1 and TRBJ2-7, with D possibly matching TRBD1 (5 bases). The V end was cut by 2 bases, the J end by 2 bases, with 10 bases between. The CDR3 runs to 14 residues. From germline, CDR1 is MGHRA and CDR2 YSYEKL. The CDR3 here is CASSQQGTTYEQYF. The CDR3 DNA reads as TGCGCCAGCAGCCAACAGGGTACAACCTACGAGCAGTACTTC.

The chain joins TRBV27 to TRBJ1-1; 9 bases agree with TRBD1. Trimming took 2 bases from V and 2 from J; bases not matched to a gene: 3. This CDR3 region has 15 residues. CDR1 is MNHEY and CDR2 is SMNVEV in the germline V gene (reference sequence). CDR3 region: CASSLLGQGNTEAFF. DNA for the CDR3: TGTGCCAGCAGTTTACTGGGACAGGGAAACACTGAAGCTTTCTTT.

The rearrangement links TRBV9 to TRBJ1-3; D gene ambiguous. The CDR3 spans 16 residues. Deletions cut 3 bases from V and 0 bases from J, with 13 bases between. Germline V gene lookup returns CDR1 SGDLS and CDR2 YYNGEE. CDR3 sequence (DNA): TGTGCCAGCAGCGCACTAGGACGGAACTCTGGAAACACCATATATTTT. The encoded protein is CASSALGRNSGNTIYF.

V is TRBV5-4 and J is TRBJ2-5; 9 bases line up with TRBD2. This CDR3 spans 15 amino acids. Germline V gene sequence: CDR1 SGHNT, CDR2 YYREEE (reference sequence). J gave up 5 bases and V 4 bases, and 9 bases lay outside the gene matches. The CDR3 bases are TGTGCCAGCAGCCTCATGCGGGGGGGCACCGAGACCCAGTACTTC. It is translated as CASSLMRGGTETQYF. The full variable domain, in which reference TRBV5-4 and TRBJ2-5 provide the parts outside the CDR3, is ETGVTQSPTHLIKTRGQQVTLRCSSQSGHNTVSWYQQALGQGPQFIFQYYREEENGRGNFPPRFSGLQFPNYSSELNVNALELDDSALYLCASSLMRGGTETQYFGPGTRLLVL.

The chain uses TRBV7-9 and TRBJ1-2; 9 bases align to TRBD1. The ends lost 4 bases at V and 1 base at J; junction bases unmatched: 4. This CDR3 has 15 residues. CDR1 SEHNR and CDR2 FQNEAQ come from the germline V gene (reference sequence). The CDR3 sequence is CASSSWDRDNYGYTF. In DNA form, the CDR3 reads TGTGCCAGCAGCTCCTGGGACAGGGATAACTATGGCTACACCTTC.

This chain joins TRBV5-6 and TRBJ2-7; D tentatively fits TRBD1 or TRBD2 (5 bases each). Germline loops: CDR1 SGHDT, CDR2 YYEEEE. The CDR3 loop spans 15 amino acids. The V gene lost 2 bases and the J gene lost 4 bases, with 16 bases spanning the gap. CDR3 loop: CASSFRDVKAYEQYF. The CDR3 region has the DNA TGTGCCAGCAGCTTCCGGGACGTCAAGGCGTACGAGCAGTACTTC.

The V gene is TRBV19, the J gene TRBJ1-2, with 8 bases identical to TRBD1. Germline V gives CDR1 LNHDA, CDR2 SQIVND (reference sequence). Losses at the gene ends were 5 bases for V and 8 bases for J; bases not matched to a gene: 7. The CDR3 loop spans 13 amino acids. In DNA, the CDR3 is TGTGCCAGTAGTTCTCGGACAGGGCGCGGCTACACCTTC. Its protein is CASSSRTGRGYTF.

V is TRBV2 and J is TRBJ1-5; D is undetermined. The CDR3 runs to 13 residues. Trimming pared 1 base from V and 4 bases from J, leaving 5 bases between. The germline V gene encodes CDR1 SNHLY and CDR2 FYNNEI. CDR3 in amino acids: CASSEGLNQPQHF. The CDR3 DNA reads TGTGCCAGCAGTGAAGGGCTGAATCAGCCCCAGCATTTT.

The V and J genes are TRBV5-1 and TRBJ1-1; no definite D call. The CDR3 covers 14 residues. Germline V lookup: CDR1 SGHRS, CDR2 YFSETQ. Deletions cut 0 bases from V and 0 bases from J, with 6 bases between. The DNA of the CDR3 is TGCGCCAGCAGCTTGGACGGGCTGAACACTGAAGCTTTCTTT. Translating it yields CASSLDGLNTEAFF.

V is TRBV6-5 and J is TRBJ2-5; TRBD2 agrees at 9 bases. The CDR3 runs 15 residues. Germline V gene data show CDR1 as MNHEY and CDR2 as SVGAGI. The ends lost 2 bases at V and 6 bases at J; junction bases unmatched: 7. The CDR3 is CASSYRSGRRKTQYF. The CDR3 region has the DNA TGTGCCAGCAGTTACCGTAGCGGGAGAAGAAAGACCCAGTACTTC.

The J gene is TRBJ1-2, the V gene TRBV6-1; unclear D gene. The V end was cut by 1 base, the J end by 3 bases, with 12 bases between. The CDR3 runs 15 residues. The germline V gene encodes CDR1 MNHNS and CDR2 SASEGT. As DNA, the CDR3 is TGTGCCAGCAGTGAAGGCTCTGGGATCGACTATGGCTACACCTTC. Protein sequence: CASSEGSGIDYGYTF.

This clone was seen more than once but under ten times. Here the CDR3 DNA reads TGCGCCAGCAGCCAAGCGATTAGCGGGGGGACCTACGAGCAGTACTTC. This gives the protein CASSQAISGGTYEQYF. V gene TRBV4-3 combines with J gene TRBJ2-7; 10 nucleotides line up with TRBD2. Germline lookup yields CDR1 LGHNA and CDR2 YSLEER. Germline trimming cut 1 base from V and 2 bases from J; bases unmatched to any gene: 5. The CDR3 covers 16 residues.

The chain couples TRBV6-2 or TRBV6-3 to TRBJ1-2, with 10 bases that match TRBD1. CDR3 length equals 16 residues. With V trimmed by 6 bases and J by 8 bases, 15 bases remained unmatched. CDR1 and CDR2 (germline): MNHEY, SVGEGT. CDR3 protein: CASSRHLGTGVGGYTF. The CDR3 DNA is TGTGCCAGCAGCCGCCATCTAGGGACAGGGGTTGGCGGCTACACCTTC.

The chain joins TRBV11-2 to TRBJ2-1, with 7 bases matching TRBD2. Germline CDR1 and CDR2: SGHAT and FQNNGV. The CDR3 runs to 13 residues. V lost 11 bases, J lost 5 bases, and 9 bases stayed unmatched. CDR3: CAPNSGLHNEQFF. The CDR3 DNA reads TGTGCCCCAAACTCGGGACTACACAATGAGCAGTTCTTC. Together with reference TRBV11-2 and TRBJ2-1, the CDR3 gives the full variable domain: EAGVAQSPRYKIIEKRQSVAFWCNPISGHATLYWYQQILGQGPKLLIQFQNNGVVDDSQLPKDRFSAERLKGVDSTLKIQPAKLEDSAVYLCAPNSGLHNEQFFGPGTRLTVL.

V gene TRBV5-8 combines with J gene TRBJ2-7, with a tentative D call TRBD2 (5 bases). Trimming shortened V by 1 base and J by 2 bases, and 19 bases separated the two germline ends. Germline CDR1 SGHTS, CDR2 YDEGEE. The CDR3 is made up of 17 amino acids. As DNA, the CDR3 is TGTGCCAGCAGCTTGCGGGCCGTCACTAGATCAACCTACGAGCAGTACTTC. It translates to CASSLRAVTRSTYEQYF.

The V gene is TRBV7-8, the J gene TRBJ2-4; tentatively, D is TRBD2 (6 bases). Germline V gives CDR1 SGHVS, CDR2 FQNEAQ. V gave up 0 bases and J gave up 0 bases, with 9 bases separating them. The CDR3 totals 16 residues. The DNA for the CDR3 is TGTGCCAGCAGCTTAGCGAGGGACTTAGCCAAAAACATTCAGTACTTC. It specifies CASSLARDLAKNIQYF. Variable domain in full (rest from reference TRBV7-8 and TRBJ2-4): GAGVSQSPRYKVAKRGQDVALRCDPISGHVSLFWYQQALGQGPEFLTYFQNEAQLDKSGLPSDRFFAERPEGSVSTLKIQRTQQEDSAVYLCASSLARDLAKNIQYFGAGTRLSVL.

The gene calls are TRBV12-3 or TRBV12-4 and TRBJ2-7, with D possibly matching TRBD1 (5 bases). The V end was cut by 5 bases, the J end by 4 bases, with 9 bases between. The CDR3 has 12 residues. The CDR3 loop is CASSNQGYEQYF. In DNA form, the CDR3 reads TGTGCCAGCAGTAACCAGGGTTACGAGCAGTACTTC.

The CDR3 is CASSLVGAATNEKLFF. CDR3 DNA: TGTGCCAGCAGCTTAGTAGGAGCAGCAACTAATGAAAAACTGTTTTTT. The chain couples TRBV7-6 to TRBJ1-4; no clear D gene. The CDR3 is 16 amino acids. The V end was cut by 1 base, the J end by 0 bases, with 9 bases between. Germline assignment: CDR1 SGHVS and CDR2 FNYEAQ. Full variable domain (outside the CDR3, taken from reference TRBV7-6 and TRBJ1-4): GAGVSQSPRYKVTKRGQDVALRCDPISGHVSLYWYRQALGQGPEFLTYFNYEAQQDKSGLPNDRFSAERPEGSISTLTIQRTEQRDSAMYRCASSLVGAATNEKLFFGSGTQLSVL.

The chain uses TRBV7-2 and TRBJ1-5; D not certain. There are 15 residues in the CDR3. Trimming stripped 1 base from V and 3 bases from J, with 10 bases between. Germline CDR1 and CDR2: SGHTA and FQGNSA. CDR3 DNA sequence: TGTGCCAGCAGCTTAGGCCTCAGGTCCAATCAGCCCCAGCATTTT. As protein: CASSLGLRSNQPQHF.

The CDR3 nucleotides are TGTGCCAGCAGCTTGGTCAACACCATATATTTT. Translated, it gives CASSLVNTIYF. This chain joins TRBV5-8 and TRBJ1-3; no firm D call. The germline V gene encodes CDR1 SGHTS and CDR2 YDEGEE. The CDR3 contains 11 residues. Trimming shortened V by 0 bases and J by 7 bases, and 2 bases separated the two germline ends.

This clone has just a few counts. The chain has TRBV11-3 and TRBJ2-7; no clear D gene. This CDR3 is 13 amino acids long. V lost 0 bases and J 3 bases, leaving 6 bases between the germline ends. From germline, CDR1 is SGHNT and CDR2 YENEEA. The CDR3 DNA follows: TGTGCCAGCAGCTTAGATTCCAGCTACGAGCAGTACTTC. Translation: CASSLDSSYEQYF.

This clone was picked up one time. Germline is not matched at one junction end, which may reflect a read error. V and J are TRBV4-2 and TRBJ2-1, with 12 bases identical to TRBD1. The CDR3 has 15 residues. Germline CDR1 LGHNA, CDR2 YNFKEQ. For the CDR3, the DNA is TGTGCCAGCAGCCCGGGACAGGGGGCCTATAATGAGCAGTTCTTC. It codes for CASSPGQGAYNEQFF.